Here is one T cell receptor (beta chain) with its context. The method was immunoSEQ multiplex PCR; TCRdb's version includes in-frame clones alone and lacks a portion of them. This sample has tens of thousands of clones, with over 75% found just once. The entry originates in a study of blood T cell repertoires in COVID-19. For the study at large: Collection of acute and convalescent COVID-19 samples took place in the United States, Italy and Spain.

This receptor was taken from a man aged 55 to 70 with acute or convalescent COVID-19. The sequenced sample was peripheral blood.

The DNA of the CDR3 is TGTGCCTGGAGTGTAGGGGGCAGGGATACGCAGTATTTT. This encodes CAWSVGGRDTQYF. The genes are TRBV30 and TRBJ2-3; TRBD1 aligns across 7 bases. The V gene's germline CDR1 is GTSNPN and CDR2 SVGIG (reference sequence). V lost 0 bases to trimming and J lost 6 bases; unmatched junction nucleotides: 3. The CDR3 is made up of 13 amino acids.